A selection of T cell receptor beta chains follows, all from one sample in a study of identifying expanded T cells in peripheral blood. Assay: immunoSEQ multiplex PCR; the TCRdb copy retains only in-frame clones and omits some. The sample carries about 85,000 clones, more than 75% recorded once. Source material: blood. Receptors were obtained from a person aged 18 to 70 in good health. The CDR3 runs from the conserved cysteine through the conserved F or W. Rows may omit the clone size; those that give it use once, few, many or a size class.

. | TRBV5-1 | CASSPGPGAREQYF
. | TRBV20-1 | CSAERDQQFF
. | TRBV4-1 | CASSQKPQTGTAQETQYF
. | TRBV19 | CASMLAGGAITEAFF
. | TRBV11-2 | CASSLGIRADGYTF
. | TRBV29-1 | CSVGPRQGTTEAFF
few | TRBV30 | CAWSVRGDQPQHF
. | TRBV7-6 | CASSPRPGTDQPQHF
. | TRBV6-6 | CASSYSRTSWEQYF
. | TRBV7-2 | CASSPPGGGGMGGYTF
once | TRBV4-2 | CASSQVGVEEKLFF
. | TRBV10-3 | CAISESEKSSYNSPLHF
. | TRBV29-1 | CSVEDDRGRTGELFF
. | TRBV5-1 | CASSLGAGQGAAGELFF
. | TRBV7-2 | CASSPGGSLAKNIQYF
. | TRBV7-6 | CASSLDRHGNTEAFF
. | TRBV6-1 | CANSFSPAGYTF
. | TRBV2 | CASTGGRNEQFF
. | TRBV6-6 | CASSYSAGPYYEQYF
. | TRBV7-2 | CASSLVGMGVNYGYTF
. | TRBV6-1 | CASSEGPGGTYNSPLHF
once | TRBV28 | CASSPRTLGTQYF
. | TRBV5-1 | CASSFVGRTTNEKLFF
once | TRBV7-2 | CASSHVTGGVYEQYF
. | TRBV14 | CASSQVRFYGYTF
. | TRBV5-6 | CASRASSYEQYF
. | TRBV5-6 | CASSLGRAPPDTQYF
. | TRBV7-2 | CASSPGVF
. | TRBV4-3 | CASSQEYVDEQYF
. | TRBV6-1 | CASRLGTIRGDTQYF
. | TRBV5-4 | CASSPRGQDYGYTF
few | TRBV7-6 | CASSRGEWVEQYF
. | TRBV15 | CATSRVGEQFF
. | TRBV27 | CASSDNYSSEQYF
. | TRBV19 | CASSIGGQAYNEQFF
. | TRBV11-2 | CASSLLGTGGETQYF
. | TRBV5-1 | CASSADRGVIEQYF
. | TRBV7-2 | CASSARGGYEQYF
. | TRBV9 | CASSVDAGGSDTQYF
. | TRBV18 | CASSQRSLVVSAFF
. | TRBV11-3 | CASSLRAGGTDTQYF
. | TRBV4-3 | CASSLGLLNTGELFF
. | TRBV10-3 | CAISARQHTQYF
. | TRBV21-1 | CASSKLCQGARNSPLHF
. | TRBV7-2 | CASNKGDGAYEQYF
. | TRBV6-5 | CASSPSAELDNEQFF
. | TRBV14 | CASSPIATNEKLFF
. | TRBV5-1 | CASSLGQTGGPYGYTF
. | TRBV28 | CASSSKGRTQETQYF
few | TRBV2 | CASTLWAGKTEAFF